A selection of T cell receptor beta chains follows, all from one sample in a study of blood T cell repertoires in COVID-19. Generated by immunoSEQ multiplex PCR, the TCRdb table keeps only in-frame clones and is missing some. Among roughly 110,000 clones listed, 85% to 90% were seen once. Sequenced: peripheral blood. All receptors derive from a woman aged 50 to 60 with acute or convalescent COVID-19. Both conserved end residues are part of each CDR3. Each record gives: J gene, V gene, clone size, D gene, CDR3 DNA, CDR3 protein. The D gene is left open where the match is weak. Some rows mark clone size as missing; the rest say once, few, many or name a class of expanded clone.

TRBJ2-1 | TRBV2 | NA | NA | TGTGCCAGCAGTGATTGGGAGACGAATGAGCAGTTCTTC | CASSDWETNEQFF
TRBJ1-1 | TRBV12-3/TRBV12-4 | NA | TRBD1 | TGTGCCAGCACCGGACAGGGGTTCACTGAAGCTTTCTTT | CASTGQGFTEAFF
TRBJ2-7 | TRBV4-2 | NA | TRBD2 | TGTGCCAGCGGTCCTAGCGGGACACGGAACGAGCAGTACTTC | CASGPSGTRNEQYF
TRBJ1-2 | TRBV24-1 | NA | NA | TGTGCCACCAGTGATTTGCCTTCTAACTATGGCTACACCTTC | CATSDLPSNYGYTF
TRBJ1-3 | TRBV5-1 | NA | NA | TGCGCCAGCAGCTACGGAGCTACTGGAAACACCATATATTTT | CASSYGATGNTIYF
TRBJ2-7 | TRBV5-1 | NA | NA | TGCGCCAGCAGCTTGGTTCATAGGGCTAGAGGGGAGGCCTACGAGCAGTACTTC | CASSLVHRARGEAYEQYF
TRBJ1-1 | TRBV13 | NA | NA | TGTGCCAGTAGCGGCCCAGGGGTGAACACTGAAGCTTTCTTT | CASSGPGVNTEAFF
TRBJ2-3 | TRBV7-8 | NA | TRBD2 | TGTGCCAGCAGCTCTATACTAGCGGGGAGAGATACGCAGTATTTT | CASSSILAGRDTQYF
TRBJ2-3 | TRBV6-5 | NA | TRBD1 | TGTGCCAGCAGTTTCGGACAGGGGGGGACCCCAGCTACGCAGTATTTT | CASSFGQGGTPATQYF
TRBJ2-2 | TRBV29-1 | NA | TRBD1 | TGCAGCGTAAGGACAGGGGGTGGCACCGGGGAGCTGTTTTTT | CSVRTGGGTGELFF
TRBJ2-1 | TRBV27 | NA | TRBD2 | TGTGCCAGCAGTTTATCGAGACTAGCGGGCTCCTACAATGAGCAGTTCTTC | CASSLSRLAGSYNEQFF
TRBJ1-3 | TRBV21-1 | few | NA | TGTGCCAGCTACCCAACAGGGGTACCTGGAAACACCATATATTTT | CASYPTGVPGNTIYF
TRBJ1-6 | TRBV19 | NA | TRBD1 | TGTGCCAGTAGTATGGGACAGGGATTTGGATCACCCCTCCACTTT | CASSMGQGFGSPLHF
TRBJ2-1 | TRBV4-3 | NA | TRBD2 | TGCGCCAGCAGCCAAGTAGGGACTAGCGGGAATGAGCAGTTCTTC | CASSQVGTSGNEQFF
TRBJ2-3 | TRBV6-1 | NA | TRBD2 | TGTGCCAGCAGTGAATCCTCTAGCGGGAGGACAGATACGCAGTATTTT | CASSESSSGRTDTQYF
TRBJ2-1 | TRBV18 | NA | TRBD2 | TGTGCCAGCTCCAATACGGCCCTTATTAGCGGGAGGACCTACAATGAGCAGTTCTTC | CASSNTALISGRTYNEQFF
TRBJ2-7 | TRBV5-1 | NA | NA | TGCGCCAGCAGCTTGGGGGACACCTACGAGCAGTACTTC | CASSLGDTYEQYF
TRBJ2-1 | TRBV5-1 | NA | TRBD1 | TGCGCCAGCAGCTTGGGCAGGGGGCGAGGCAATGAGCAGTTCTTC | CASSLGRGRGNEQFF
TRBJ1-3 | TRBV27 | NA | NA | TGTGCCAGCAGTTTAACACGGGGCTCTGGAAACACCATATATTTT | CASSLTRGSGNTIYF
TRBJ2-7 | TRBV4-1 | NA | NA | TGCGCCAGCAGCATACAGCTATCCTACGAGCAGTACTTC | CASSIQLSYEQYF
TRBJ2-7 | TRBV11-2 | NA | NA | TGTGCCAGCAGCTTAGGACTGGGTTACGAGCAGTACTTC | CASSLGLGYEQYF
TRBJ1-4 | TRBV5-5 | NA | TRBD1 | TGTGCCAGCAGCTTGAAGGTACAGGGGGCCGGTGCAACTAATGAAAAACTGTTTTTT | CASSLKVQGAGATNEKLFF
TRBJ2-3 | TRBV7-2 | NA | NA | TGTGCCAGGTGGTGGGGGGTTCCTAGCACAGATACGCAGTATTTT | CARWWGVPSTDTQYF
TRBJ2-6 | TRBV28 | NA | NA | TGTGCCAGCAGTTTGCGACAGGCCCTGGGTTCTGGGGCCAACGTCCTGACTTTC | CASSLRQALGSGANVLTF
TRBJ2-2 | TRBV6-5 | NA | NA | TGTGCCAGCGAGGGGGTCGGCACCGGGGAGCTGTTTTTT | CASEGVGTGELFF
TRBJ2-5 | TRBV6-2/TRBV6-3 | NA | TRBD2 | TGTGCCAGCAGTTACAGTTCTAGCGGGTTCATGGGGACCCAGTACTTC | CASSYSSSGFMGTQYF
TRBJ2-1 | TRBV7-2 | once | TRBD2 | TGTGCCAGCACGGCGGGGGCCTACAATGAGCAGTTCTTC | CASTAGAYNEQFF
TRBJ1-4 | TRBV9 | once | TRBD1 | TGTGCCAGCAGCGTAGACGGGACAGTTAATGAAAAACTGTTTTTT | CASSVDGTVNEKLFF
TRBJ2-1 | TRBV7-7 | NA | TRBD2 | TGTGCTAGCAGTTCTGGGACTAGCGGGATTCCCTACAATGAGCAGTTCTTC | CASSSGTSGIPYNEQFF
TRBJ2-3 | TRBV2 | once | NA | TGTGCCAGCAGTGTGCGGGATAGAGATACGCAGTATTTT | CASSVRDRDTQYF
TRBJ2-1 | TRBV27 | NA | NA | TGTGCCAGCAGTTTATCGGGCCGGGGCAATGAGCAGTTCTTC | CASSLSGRGNEQFF